The rows below give T cell receptor beta chains drawn from one sample of a study of blood T cell repertoires in COVID-19. The assay was immunoSEQ multiplex PCR, and TCRdb's table has in-frame clones only and misses some. The sample carries 300,000 to 450,000 clones, about 88% recorded once. The material sequenced was peripheral blood. All receptors come from a human donor in a cohort sampled during active COVID-19. Both conserved end residues are part of each CDR3. A D gene is named only where the DNA matches it firmly. Not every row has a clone size; where given, it reads once, few, many or a size class.

d_call j_call clone_size v_call cdr3_nt cdr3_aa
- TRBJ1-4 - TRBV3-1/TRBV3-2 TGTGCCAGCAGCCTTCAGTTTAATGAAAAACTGTTTTTT CASSLQFNEKLFF
TRBD1 TRBJ2-7 - TRBV27 TGTGCCAGCAGTTGGACAGGGGGCGAGGAGCAGTACTTC CASSWTGGEEQYF
- TRBJ2-7 many TRBV10-3 TGTGCCATCAGTATGCTGCGGGGCAGCTCCTACGAGCAGTACTTC CAISMLRGSSYEQYF
TRBD2 TRBJ2-1 - TRBV5-1 TGCGCCAGCAGCTTGCAGGCGGGAGGTATCGACAATGAGCAGTTCTTC CASSLQAGGIDNEQFF
- TRBJ1-2 - TRBV5-4 TGTGCCAGCAGCTTGGCACAGGTCTACTATGGCTACACCTTC CASSLAQVYYGYTF
TRBD2 TRBJ2-7 - TRBV27 TGTGCCAGCAGTTTATGGGGGGGTGGGACCTACGAGCAGTACTTC CASSLWGGGTYEQYF
TRBD1 TRBJ1-6 - TRBV2 TGTGCCAGCGAGGGGGGACAGGGGGCAGGTAATTCACCCCTCCACTTT CASEGGQGAGNSPLHF
TRBD2 TRBJ2-3 - TRBV7-6 TGTGCCAGCAGCCAGGGACTAGCGGGGCGCACAGATACGCAGTATTTT CASSQGLAGRTDTQYF
- TRBJ1-5 - TRBV2 TGTGCCAGCAGTGAAGAGGGGGGGCAGCCCCAGCATTTT CASSEEGGQPQHF
- TRBJ1-4 - TRBV2 TGTGCCAGCAGTCTGACAGTAAATAATGAAAAACTGTTTTTT CASSLTVNNEKLFF
TRBD2 TRBJ2-2 - TRBV10-3 TGTGCCATCAGAGATGGACTAGTGGACACCGGGGAGCTGTTTTTT CAIRDGLVDTGELFF